This entry lists 14 T cell receptor beta chains sequenced from one sample in a study of blood T cell repertoires in COVID-19. TCRdb keeps only in-frame clones here, not all; method: immunoSEQ multiplex PCR. This sample yields about 88,000 clones, of which approximately 87% are seen a single time; around 15% belongs to the top ten. The sample consisted of peripheral blood. The receptors come from a woman between 65 and 79 years old with acute or convalescent COVID-19.

As DNA, the CDR3 is TGTGCCAGCAGCCGAGAAACAGGGGCTGGGGCTTTCTTT. This sequence encodes CASSRETGAGAFF. The genes are TRBV5-4 and TRBJ1-1; 7 positions match TRBD1. This CDR3 has 13 residues. V was pared by 4 bases and J by 11 bases, with 11 bases of the junction left unmatched. Germline CDR1 is SGHNT and CDR2 is YYREEE (reference sequence).

This clone was observed a handful of times. V is TRBV4-1 and J is TRBJ2-5, with D tentatively TRBD2 (6 bases). Trimming stripped 2 bases from V and 7 bases from J, with 20 bases between. CDR3 length: 16 residues. Germline V gives CDR1 MGHRA, CDR2 YSYEKL. The CDR3 sequence is CASSQTGGALSRTQYF. The CDR3 region has the DNA TGCGCCAGCAGCCAAACGGGCGGGGCATTATCGCGGACCCAGTACTTC.

The chain employs TRBV6-1 and TRBJ2-7; TRBD2 aligns across 7 bases. V lost 2 bases, J lost 0 bases, and 16 bases stayed unmatched. Germline V gene lookup returns CDR1 MNHNS and CDR2 SASEGT. CDR3 size: 19 residues. Written as DNA, the CDR3 is TGTGCCAGCAGTGAATACTTTGTGCCTAGCGGAACGAGCTCCTACGAGCAGTACGTC. Translated, it gives CASSEYFVPSGTSSYEQYV.

The chain uses TRBV7-2 and TRBJ2-7, with TRBD1 matching 11 bases. CDR1 SGHTA and CDR2 FQGNSA come from the germline V gene. The V and J ends lost 2 bases and 5 bases, in that order; junction bases with no gene match: 8. This CDR3 has 16 amino acids. The CDR3 region is CASSLSVGQGDDEQYV. The DNA for the CDR3 is TGTGCCAGCAGCTTATCGGTGGGACAGGGGGACGACGAGCAGTACGTC.

The chain is built from TRBV6-1 and TRBJ2-2, with D uncertain. The ends were cut back, 0 bases at V and 8 bases at J, with 22 bases in the middle. Per germline, CDR1 MNHNS and CDR2 SASEGT. The CDR3 has 18 amino acids. The CDR3 nucleotides are TGTGCCAGCAGTGAAGCGCTGGCGATTAATCGGGTCGAAGGGGAGCTGTTTTTT. It encodes CASSEALAINRVEGELFF.

V is TRBV19 and J is TRBJ2-5, with TRBD1 identical over 9 bases. Germline loops: CDR1 LNHDA, CDR2 SQIVND (reference sequence). V was pared by 10 bases and J by 5 bases, with 11 bases of the junction left unmatched. This CDR3 is 14 amino acids long. CDR3 loop: CATSRTGGVETQYF. The CDR3 DNA reads TGTGCCACCTCCAGAACAGGGGGCGTGGAGACCCAGTACTTC.

The chain has TRBV5-6 and TRBJ2-1, with 8 bases fitting TRBD2. V was clipped by 4 bases and J by 4 bases; unmatched bases: 7. This CDR3 region has 15 residues. Germline values: CDR1 SGHDT, CDR2 YYEEEE. CDR3: CASSGYLAGYNEQFF. DNA of the CDR3: TGTGCCAGCAGCGGCTATCTAGCGGGTTACAATGAGCAGTTCTTC.

This chain connects TRBV15 to TRBJ2-3; 9 nucleotides align to TRBD2. The germline V gene has CDR1 LNHNV and CDR2 YYDKDF (reference sequence). The CDR3 runs to 15 residues. J was trimmed by 6 bases and V by 4 bases; bases with no gene match: 8. CDR3 bases: TGTGCCACCAGCAAATTGGCGGGGGGGAGGGATACGCAGTATTTT. Translation gives CATSKLAGGRDTQYF.

This clone has just one count. The J gene is TRBJ2-3, the V gene TRBV2; TRBD2 agrees at 10 bases. The CDR3 is 14 residues long. The J segment lost 4 bases and the V segment lost 6 bases, leaving 4 bases of the junction unmatched. Per germline, CDR1 SNHLY and CDR2 FYNNEI. CDR3 amino acids: CASSLAGEADTQYF. The DNA for the CDR3 is TGTGCCAGCAGCCTAGCGGGAGAGGCAGATACGCAGTATTTT.

The chain uses TRBV11-2 and TRBJ1-5, with D hard to call. The germline V and J ends were trimmed by 1 base and 4 bases, with 8 bases remaining between them. CDR3 size: 14 residues. The germline V gene encodes CDR1 SGHAT and CDR2 FQNNGV. CDR3 bases: TGTGCCAGCAGCTTAGTTGGGAGAAATCAGCCCCAGCATTTT. It specifies CASSLVGRNQPQHF. Together with reference TRBV11-2 and TRBJ1-5, the CDR3 gives the full variable domain: EAGVAQSPRYKIIEKRQSVAFWCNPISGHATLYWYQQILGQGPKLLIQFQNNGVVDDSQLPKDRFSAERLKGVDSTLKIQPAKLEDSAVYLCASSLVGRNQPQHFGDGTRLSIL.

The J gene is TRBJ2-1, the V gene TRBV2; TRBD2 agrees at 7 bases. CDR1 is SNHLY and CDR2 is FYNNEI in the germline V gene. This CDR3 has 15 residues. J gave up 0 bases and V 5 bases, and 4 bases lay outside the gene matches. The CDR3 DNA sequence: TGTGCCAGCAGTAGCGGGGTCTTCTCCTACAATGAGCAGTTCTTC. Its protein is CASSSGVFSYNEQFF. Looking up the rest from reference TRBV2 and TRBJ2-1 gives the full variable domain: EPEVTQTPSHQVTQMGQEVILRCVPISNHLYFYWYRQILGQKVEFLVSFYNNEISEKSEIFDDQFSVERPDGSNFTLKIRSTKLEDSAMYFCASSSGVFSYNEQFFGPGTRLTVL.

Only a few counts were recorded for this clone. This rearrangement joins TRBV4-1 to TRBJ1-5; D is perhaps TRBD1 (6 bases). Germline CDR1 reads MGHRA; CDR2 reads YSYEKL. V was trimmed by 1 base and J by 7 bases, leaving 14 bases between them. CDR3 size: 15 residues. The CDR3 reads CASSQGLGAGQPQHF. CDR3 bases: TGCGCCAGCAGCCAAGGATTGGGGGCCGGGCAGCCCCAGCATTTT.

This chain joins TRBV15 and TRBJ2-2; no reliable D call. CDR3 size: 15 residues. V was pared by 1 base and J by 0 bases, with 6 bases between. Looked up from germline, CDR1 is LNHNV and CDR2 is YYDKDF (reference sequence). CDR3 residues: CATSRVQTNTGELFF. Here the CDR3 DNA reads TGTGCCACCAGCAGAGTGCAGACGAACACCGGGGAGCTGTTTTTT.

This rearrangement joins TRBV5-1 to TRBJ2-5; 11 positions agree with TRBD2. Per germline, CDR1 SGHRS and CDR2 YFSETQ. The CDR3 sequence is 16 residues long. With 4 bases clipped from V and 5 bases from J, the junction kept 10 bases outside the gene matches. The chain's CDR3 is CASSPLAGGPAETQYF. The CDR3 DNA follows: TGCGCCAGCAGCCCCTTAGCGGGGGGGCCCGCTGAGACCCAGTACTTC.